The present T cell receptor (beta chain) was sequenced within a study of T-cell reconstitution after alpha-beta-depleted transplantation in children. Study-level results: Fresh T-cell production supplied most of the T-cell counts and diversity seen one year after transplant. Several hundred graft clones that had expanded were reportedly the source of alpha-beta T cells about two months after transplant.

Note on this clonotype: The antigen remains undetermined.

Preparation of the TCRbeta library used unique molecular identifiers. TCRdb reprocessed the PCR reads via MiXCR and lists one record per CDR3 protein. Found here are around 670,000 distinct CDR3 sequences, 13% of them singletons; the top ten hold around 0.8%. The V end lost 3 bases, the J end lost 6 bases, and 18 bases lay between the germline ends. CDR3 size: 16 residues. Germline V gene lookup returns CDR1 LNHNV and CDR2 YYDKDF (reference sequence). This clonotype originated in a girl aged 2-9 years with congenital amegakaryocytic thrombocytopenia, due to receive a stem cell transplant. The chain couples TRBV15 to TRBJ2-1; the D gene could be TRBD1 or TRBD2 (5 bases each). This specimen was PBMCs, taken before TCRalphabeta/CD19-depleted stem cell transplant. Here the CDR3 DNA reads TGTGCCACCAGCAGGCCCGGGACCCTCGGGATCAATGAGCAGTTCTTC. It translates to CATSRPGTLGINEQFF.